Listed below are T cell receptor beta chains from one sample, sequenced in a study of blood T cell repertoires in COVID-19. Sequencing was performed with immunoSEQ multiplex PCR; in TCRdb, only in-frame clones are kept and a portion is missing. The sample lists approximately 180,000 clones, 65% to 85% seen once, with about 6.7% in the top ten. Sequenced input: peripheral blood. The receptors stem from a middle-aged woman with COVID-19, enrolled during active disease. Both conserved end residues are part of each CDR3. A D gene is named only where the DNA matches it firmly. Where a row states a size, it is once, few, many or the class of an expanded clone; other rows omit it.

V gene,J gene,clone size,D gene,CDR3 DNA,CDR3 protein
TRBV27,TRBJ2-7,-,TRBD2,TGTGCCAGCAGTCTAGCGGGAGACTACGAGCAGTACTTC,CASSLAGDYEQYF
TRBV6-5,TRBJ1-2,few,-,TGTGCCAGCAGTTACTCAGCCCGAACCTATGGCTACACCTTC,CASSYSARTYGYTF
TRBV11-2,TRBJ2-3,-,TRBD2,TGTGCCAGCAGCTTGTTGCAGGGGAGCGGGAGGGGCACAGATACGCAGTATTTT,CASSLLQGSGRGTDTQYF
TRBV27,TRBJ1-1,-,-,TGTGCCAGCAGTTTATTCCTGGGAGGCACTGAAGCTTTCTTT,CASSLFLGGTEAFF
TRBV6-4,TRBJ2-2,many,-,TGTGCCAGCAGTGCGGGAGACACCGGGGAGCTGTTTTTT,CASSAGDTGELFF
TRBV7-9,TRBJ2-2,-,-,TGTGCCAGCAGCCGCGAGACTAGTCCCACCGGGGAGCTGTTTTTT,CASSRETSPTGELFF
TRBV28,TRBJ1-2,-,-,TGTGCCAGCGTCCCAGGGGAACCCAACTATGGCTACACCTTC,CASVPGEPNYGYTF
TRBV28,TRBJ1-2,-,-,TGTGCCAACTTGGCGACTCCGGGGGGTTATGGCTACACCTTC,CANLATPGGYGYTF
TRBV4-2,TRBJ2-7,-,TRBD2,TGTGCCAGCAGCCAAGATGGCGGGGGGGCCTACGAGCAGTACTTC,CASSQDGGGAYEQYF
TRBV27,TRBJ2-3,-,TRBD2,TGTGCCAGCAGTTTAGGAGCGGGGGGACGGGGAGATACGCAGTATTTT,CASSLGAGGRGDTQYF
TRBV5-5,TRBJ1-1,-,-,TGTGCCAGCAGCTTCAGGGCTCACACTGAAGCTTTCTTT,CASSFRAHTEAFF
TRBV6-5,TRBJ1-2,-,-,TGTGCCAGCAGGGGAGGTCCGGGTTCGGATGGCTACACCTTC,CASRGGPGSDGYTF
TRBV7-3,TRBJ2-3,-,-,TGTGCCAGCAGCTTGCAGGGAGCGGGCTCCACAGATACGCAGTATTTT,CASSLQGAGSTDTQYF
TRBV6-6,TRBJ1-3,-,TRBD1,TGTGCCAGCAGTTACCCGACAGGGGTCGGAAACACCATATATTTT,CASSYPTGVGNTIYF
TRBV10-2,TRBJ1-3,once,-,TGCGCCAGCAGTCCACGGGGGGCAGGACTCGACTCTGGAAACACCATATATTTT,CASSPRGAGLDSGNTIYF
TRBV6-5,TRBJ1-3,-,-,TGTGCCAGCAGTTTATCCCCGGACAGCGAAAACACCATATATTTT,CASSLSPDSENTIYF
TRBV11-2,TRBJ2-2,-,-,TGTGCCAGCAGCCTCGCGGCAGGGCTGAACACCGGGGAGCTGTTTTTT,CASSLAAGLNTGELFF
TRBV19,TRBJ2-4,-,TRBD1,TGTGCCAGTAGTCTCAACAGGGGGTCTGACATTCAGTACTTC,CASSLNRGSDIQYF
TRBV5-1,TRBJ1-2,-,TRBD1,TGCGCCAGCAGCTTCGGGGACAGGGGTAACTATGGCTACACCTTC,CASSFGDRGNYGYTF
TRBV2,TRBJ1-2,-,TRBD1,TGTGCCAGCAGTCCCACCGTGAGACAGGGTGGTAACTATGGCTACACCTTC,CASSPTVRQGGNYGYTF
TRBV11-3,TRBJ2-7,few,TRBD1,TGTGCCAGCAGCTTAGTGACGGGACAGGTCACCGAGCAGTACTTC,CASSLVTGQVTEQYF
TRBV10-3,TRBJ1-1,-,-,TGTGCCATCAGTGAGTCTTGGGGGGGGGACGGTGAAGCTTTCTTT,CAISESWGGDGEAFF
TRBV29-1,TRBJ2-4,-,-,TGCAGCGTTGTCGGTAGTGCCTTAGCCAAAAACATTCAGTACTTC,CSVVGSALAKNIQYF
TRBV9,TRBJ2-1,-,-,TGTGCCAGCAGCGTCCCAGGAAAGAATGAGCAGTTCTTC,CASSVPGKNEQFF